A selection of T cell receptor beta chains follows, all from one sample in a study of T-cell memory formation after mild COVID-19. TCRdb re-called the 5' RACE reads with MiXCR, one entry per CDR3 protein. This repertoire shows under 550,000 distinct CDR3 sequences, 15% to 20% found once; its top ten account for roughly 21%. Sequencing was carried out using PBMCs or a T cell subset sorted from them (not recorded which). The receptor set was obtained from a young man who had mild COVID-19 (a few samples of this study predate the infection). Cell type and time point are not known. Each CDR3 is given with its conserved first and last residue. The D gene is left open where the match is weak. Only part of the rows carry a size: once, few, many, or a class if the clone is expanded.

J gene	V gene	D gene	clone size	CDR3 DNA	CDR3 protein
TRBJ2-1	TRBV7-8	TRBD2	NA	TGTGCCAGCAGCCACCCCGCTTCCAGCGGGGGGGCCAATGAGCAGTTCTTC	CASSHPASSGGANEQFF
TRBJ2-5	TRBV5-1	TRBD1	many	TGCGCCAGCAGCCCAGGGGGGACCCAGTACTTC	CASSPGGTQYF
TRBJ1-2	TRBV20-1	NA	few	TGCAGTGCTAGAGACACCAAGGCTAACTATGGCTACACCTTC	CSARDTKANYGYTF
TRBJ2-7	TRBV3-1	TRBD2	many	TGTGCCAGCAGCCCCTTCCCGGGGGGGAGCTCCTACGAGCAGTACTTC	CASSPFPGGSSYEQYF
TRBJ2-7	TRBV6-5	NA	NA	TGTGCCAGCAGAGGGGGGCCCTCCTACGAGCAGTACTTC	CASRGGPSYEQYF
TRBJ2-2	TRBV6-2/TRBV6-3	NA	NA	TGTGCCAGCAGTTACTCGCGGCGATCGAACACCGGGGAGCTGTTTTTT	CASSYSRRSNTGELFF
TRBJ1-5	TRBV6-1	NA	NA	TGTGCCAGCAGCCTACAACAGGGTGGAAATCAGCCCCAGCATTTT	CASSLQQGGNQPQHF
TRBJ2-1	TRBV7-2	TRBD2	few	TGTGCCAGCAGCAACGGACTAGCGGGGGGGAGCTCCTACAATGAGCAGTTCTTC	CASSNGLAGGSSYNEQFF
TRBJ2-5	TRBV6-2/TRBV6-3	NA	few	TGTGCCAGCAAGAACGGATTGTGGGGGACCCAGTACTTC	CASKNGLWGTQYF
TRBJ2-5	TRBV16	TRBD1	NA	TGTGCCAGCAGCCCTCCGGGACAGGGCTTGGAAGAGACCCAGTACTTC	CASSPPGQGLEETQYF
TRBJ2-2	TRBV12-3/TRBV12-4	TRBD2	NA	TGTGCCAGCAGTTTCACTCGAAGGGGAGGGATCACCGGGGAGCTGTTTTTT	CASSFTRRGGITGELFF
TRBJ2-2	TRBV5-5	NA	NA	TGTGCCAGCAGCTTGGGTTGGCGCGCGAACACCGGGGAGCTGTTTTTT	CASSLGWRANTGELFF
TRBJ2-5	TRBV11-2	NA	few	TGTGCCAGCAGCCTAGGGCAGACCCAGTACTTC	CASSLGQTQYF
TRBJ1-1	TRBV20-1	NA	NA	TGCAGTGCTCGGGTGGCAGGCAACACTGAAGCTTTCTTT	CSARVAGNTEAFF
TRBJ2-2	TRBV20-1	NA	few	TGCAGTGCTGGGGGCCGAGGCACAGCGAACACCGGGGAGCTGTTTTTT	CSAGGRGTANTGELFF
TRBJ2-1	TRBV5-1	NA	many	TGCGCCAGCAGCTTGTTTTGGGGCGGCGGTCATGAGCAGTTCTTC	CASSLFWGGGHEQFF
TRBJ2-2	TRBV4-3	TRBD1	NA	TGCGCCAGCAGCCAAGATCGGGACAGGGGGCTGGACACCGGGGAGCTGTTTTTT	CASSQDRDRGLDTGELFF
TRBJ2-1	TRBV20-1	NA	few	TGCAGTGCCCGGACAGTCCAAGGGCACAATGAGCAGTTCTTC	CSARTVQGHNEQFF